One TCR beta chain is described in this entry. The data were taken from a study of T cell changes during pregnancy in multiple sclerosis. Generated by immunoSEQ multiplex PCR, the TCRdb table keeps only in-frame clones and is missing some. The table shows 90,000 to 120,000 clones, with about 90% occurring only once. V lost 7 bases, J lost 5 bases, and 17 bases lay in between. This CDR3 has 14 amino acids. Germline V gene data show CDR1 as ENHRY and CDR2 as SYGVKD. V is TRBV10-3 and J is TRBJ1-2; TRBD1 is a possible D gene (5 bases). The sequence was collected from a female donor in good health, enrolled as a control in a pregnancy study. Specimen: peripheral blood, collected in the third trimester of pregnancy. The CDR3 nucleotides are TGTGCCATCAAAAGCGAGGACACCAGATATGGCTACACCTTC. It specifies CAIKSEDTRYGYTF.